The clone carrying this T cell receptor (beta chain) was recorded once. Antigen specificity is unknown. The sample comes from a study of cytomegalovirus exposure and HLA in healthy donors. General study points: Trimming of TCR beta V- and J-genes showed a link, identified in a later analysis, to a missense DCLRE1C variant. Indistinguishable V segments such as TRBV6-2 and TRBV6-3 were excluded.

V lost 2 bases to trimming and J lost 6 bases, with 7 bases between them. This CDR3 region has 12 residues. The germline CDR1 and CDR2 sequences are MNHEY and SMNVEV (reference sequence). PCR amplification relied on 60 Vbeta primers (plus 13 Jbeta primers). Profiling relied on immunoSEQ multiplex PCR, and the TCRdb table lists in-frame clones only, not all of them. Among about 120,000 clones listed, about 80% were seen once. This clonotype was obtained from a woman aged 40 to 50 in good health and CMV-seropositive. The chain employs TRBV27 and TRBJ1-1, with a tentative D call TRBD1 (5 bases). Specimen: PBMCs. CDR3 sequence (DNA): TGTGCCAGCAGTTTAGGGGGGGCTGAAGCTTTCTTT. It translates to CASSLGGAEAFF.